Each of the 7 T cell receptor beta chains below was sequenced from the same sample in a study of blood T cell repertoires in COVID-19. Assay used: immunoSEQ multiplex PCR; TCRdb lists only in-frame clones, some missing. The data contain 200,000 to 250,000 clones, around four fifths of them singletons. Sequencing was carried out using peripheral blood. These receptors were taken from a woman in her fifties or sixties who had recovered from COVID-19.

This clone showed up just once. The chain uses TRBV9 and TRBJ1-1; 7 bases are a match to TRBD1. After removal of 0 bases from V and 5 bases from J, the junction contained 4 bases not matched to a gene. CDR1 is SGDLS and CDR2 is YYNGEE in the germline V gene. The CDR3 extends over 14 amino acids. CDR3: CASSVGGGRTEAFF. The CDR3 DNA reads as TGTGCCAGCAGCGTAGGAGGGGGCAGGACTGAAGCTTTCTTT.

The rearrangement links TRBV3-1 (or the pseudogene TRBV3-2) to TRBJ2-3; D ambiguous. The CDR3 spans 13 residues. V lost 6 bases, J lost 1 base, and 8 bases lay in between. Germline assignment: CDR1 LGHDT and CDR2 YNNKEL (reference sequence). In DNA form, the CDR3 reads TGTGCCAGCAGTTCTCCGGGCACAGATACGCAGTATTTT. Its protein is CASSSPGTDTQYF.

The chain is built from TRBV10-3 and TRBJ2-7; TRBD2 matches 7 bases. This CDR3 region has 14 residues. Germline CDR1 ENHRY, CDR2 SYGVKD. V shed 4 bases, J shed 4 bases, and the junction held 7 bases outside the gene matches. The CDR3 protein is CAISVRGDTYEQYF. CDR3 DNA sequence: TGTGCCATCAGTGTTCGGGGGGATACATACGAGCAGTACTTC.

This CDR3 reads CASTGASSYEQYF. The CDR3 DNA sequence: TGTGCCAGCACAGGGGCGAGCTCCTACGAGCAGTACTTC. The V call is TRBV2, the J call TRBJ2-7; tentative D call: TRBD1 (6 bases). CDR1 is SNHLY and CDR2 is FYNNEI in the germline V gene. This CDR3 spans 13 amino acids. V lost 7 bases to trimming and J lost 0 bases, with 10 bases between them.

The chain combines TRBV11-1 with TRBJ2-1; 7 nucleotides line up with TRBD1. Germline CDR1 reads SGHAT; CDR2 reads FQDESV (reference sequence). Trimming took 2 bases from V and 7 from J; bases not matched to a gene: 11. CDR3 length: 16 amino acids. For the CDR3, the DNA is TGTGCCAGCAGCTTATGGGCAGGGGGTCTTGTGAATGAGCAGTTCTTC. Translated: CASSLWAGGLVNEQFF.

This clone came up a few times. This chain connects TRBV9 to TRBJ1-1; D is undetermined. CDR1 SGDLS and CDR2 YYNGEE come from the germline V gene. The CDR3 covers 16 residues. Trimming left V 4 bases short and J 4 bases short, with 20 bases between. CDR3 coding DNA: TGTGCCAGCAGCCCCCCGCGTATGAGGTACGGCACTGAAGCTTTCTTT. It specifies CASSPPRMRYGTEAFF. Drawing the rest from reference TRBV9 and TRBJ1-1, the complete variable domain is DSGVTQTPKHLITATGQRVTLRCSPRSGDLSVYWYQQSLDQGLQFLIQYYNGEERAKGNILERFSAQQFPDLHSELNLSSLELGDSALYFCASSPPRMRYGTEAFFGQGTRLTVV.

The chain couples TRBV19 to TRBJ2-7, with D tentatively TRBD2 (5 bases). There are 13 residues in the CDR3. Germline V CDR1 and CDR2: LNHDA, SQIVND (reference sequence). Trimming pared 2 bases from V and 6 bases from J, leaving 11 bases between. The CDR3 here is CASSIKGDLEQYF. The CDR3 DNA reads TGTGCCAGTAGTATAAAGGGAGACCTCGAGCAGTACTTC.